This T cell receptor beta chain appears in the sequencing data of a study of shared clonotypes between healthy human individuals (dated by TCRdb to the early 2020s). Background for the entire study: A couple of women and a few men aged 18 to 49 years were included in the cohort. Blood TCR repertoires of about 5 healthy adults were deeply sequenced to estimate repertoire size and the extent of clonotype sharing between individuals. To increase sequencing depth and limit assay-specific biases, different laboratories used diverse techniques to prepare libraries and sequence TCR repertoires. Leukapheresis yielded between about 0.8 and 8.9 billion PBMCs per donor. What the study reported, not specific to this receptor: Sampling was limited to blood, and TCR repertoires in tissue likely differ from TCR repertoires in blood. Based on pairwise subsampling, the degree of clonotype sharing among donors was expected to be affected by sequencing depth. Because the study included only a small number of donors, the genetic and exposure-history diversity represented was limited.

The donors were healthy, HIV-negative adults with no recently reported acute infections or vaccinations. Every donor was a Caucasian adult living in Nashville, Tennessee, USA. For unsorted samples, tens of millions of PBMCs were counted, and genomic DNA was extracted using the QIAamp DNA Blood Mini kit. After blood collection by leukapheresis, PBMCs were isolated using Ficoll-Histopaque density gradient centrifugation and then cryopreserved in the vapor phase of liquid nitrogen. Using the deep immunoSEQ assay, TCR CDR3 regions were amplified from genomic DNA by multiplex PCR. Extracted genomic DNA from each cell subset was distributed evenly across all wells of several immunoSEQ 96-well plates, and each plate was treated as a replicate. For unsorted PBMC, each replicate PCR was loaded with approximately 300 ng genomic DNA, equivalent to tens of thousands of T cell genomes. Genomic DNA from unsorted PBMC was sequenced over ten immunoSEQ deep assay plates. Purified libraries were measured with a Qubit 3.0 fluorometer, size-checked on a Bioanalyzer 2100, and measured again with the KAPA Library Quantification kit. Every immunoSEQ 96-well plate was sequenced on a separate single-read 150-cycle Illumina NextSeq 550 flow cell. The paper's data handling went like this. Because the immunoSEQ output included only junctional sequences and no quality scores, the filtering could not be the same as the filtering used for full-length reads. To assign V/J genes and CDR3, sequences were annotated using PyIR, a Python wrapper for IgBLAST v1.9, with IMGT germline references. Reads were filtered out if the reads had weak V/J assignments (E-value above 1e-6), no CDR3, stop codons, out-of-frame junctions, or ambiguous translated residues. A V3J clonotype was defined by an identical inferred V gene, J gene, and CDR3 amino acid sequence. Percentage overlap between repertoires was calculated by dividing the number of shared unique clonotypes by the size of the smaller repertoire. Repertoire richness was assessed with RTK rarefaction, the Chao1 estimator, and Recon v2.1 estimates of unobserved clonotypes. TCRdb's version of the immuneACCESS table is confined to in-frame rearrangements and falls short of the full clone set. An unresolved V gene accounts for under half of the shortfall where checked; the remainder is of unknown origin. V and J calls and clone size come straight from that table; D and trimming were deduced from the DNA. In this sample the table shows more than 450,000 clones, about four fifths of which occur a single time. The ten largest account for 10% to 15% of the sample.

About this clone: No cognate antigen has been identified for it. No base quality values were provided; no much bigger clone lies one nucleotide off.

Looking up the germline V gene yields CDR1 SGHAT and CDR2 FQNNGV. Including cysteine and phenylalanine, the CDR3 has 16 amino acids. The retained sequence is limited to the CDR3, 48 bases, with the frame set at the first base. V and J are truncated by 3 bases and 5 bases respectively, leaving an intervening sequence of 18 bases. Recombination linked TRBV11-2 to TRBJ2-3; the D assignment is uncertain and may be TRBD1 or TRBD2, with 5 bases supporting each. This TCR came from a woman aged 40-49 years in good health. Some clones in this sample may be carry-over from other donors' samples. Sequences were obtained from PBMCs. The CDR3 sequence is CASSLRTDTAGDTQYF. The DNA reads as follows: TGTGCCAGCAGCTTGAGGACGGACACCGCGGGAGATACGCAGTATTTT.